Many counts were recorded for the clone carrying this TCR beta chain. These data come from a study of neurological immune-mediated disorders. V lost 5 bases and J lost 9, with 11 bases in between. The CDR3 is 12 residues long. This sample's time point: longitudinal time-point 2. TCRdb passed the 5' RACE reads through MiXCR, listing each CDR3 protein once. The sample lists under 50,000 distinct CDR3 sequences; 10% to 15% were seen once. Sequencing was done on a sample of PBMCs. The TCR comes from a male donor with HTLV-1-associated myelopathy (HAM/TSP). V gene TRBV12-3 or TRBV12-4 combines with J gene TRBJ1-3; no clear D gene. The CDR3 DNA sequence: TGTGCCAGCAGTCCTACAAGGGCCACCATATATTTT. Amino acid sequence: CASSPTRATIYF.